The source of this T cell receptor (beta chain) is a study of monozygotic twins with inflammatory bowel disease. Study-level results: Possibly because of limited power, concordant and discordant twins showed no difference in repertoire similarity.

TCRdb re-called the 5' RACE reads; one entry per CDR3 protein, DNA not given. With just over 300,000 distinct CDR3 sequences in the sample, the ten largest clones hold approximately 5.9%. CDR3 length: 16 residues. With respect to this clonotype: Its antigen is undetermined.

The sample comprised blood. This clonotype was obtained from a human donor with ulcerative colitis or Crohn's disease, or a healthy co-twin of an affected twin (not recorded which). The gene calls are TRBV12-3 or TRBV12-4 and TRBJ2-4; TCRdb indicates TRBD1, and absent DNA this call remains unverified. The CDR3 protein is CASSLRGTPGKNIQYF.